The 16 T cell receptor beta chains below were found in one sample sequenced in a study of T cell repertoires in cytomegalovirus infection. TCRdb independently ran MiXCR on the reads; one entry per CDR3 protein. The sample yields around 210,000 distinct CDR3 sequences, about 7% seen once. The sample taken for sequencing was PBMCs. These receptors came from a human donor in good health (CMV status not recorded). Some clones in this sample may be carry-over from other donors' samples.

The J gene is TRBJ2-1, the V gene TRBV9; a possible D gene is TRBD2 (7 bases). Deletions cut 7 bases from V and 3 bases from J, with 11 bases between. The CDR3 covers 13 residues. Per germline, CDR1 SGDLS and CDR2 YYNGEE. CDR3 bases: TGTGCCAGCGGGGGGGCGAACTACAATGAGCAGTTCTTC. Its translation is CASGGANYNEQFF. Complete variable domain (other parts from reference TRBV9 and TRBJ2-1): DSGVTQTPKHLITATGQRVTLRCSPRSGDLSVYWYQQSLDQGLQFLIQYYNGEERAKGNILERFSAQQFPDLHSELNLSSLELGDSALYFCASGGANYNEQFFGPGTRLTVL.

This clonotype has a count of ten or more. The chain is built from TRBV12-3 or TRBV12-4 and TRBJ1-5, with 7 bases identical to TRBD1. The trim removed 7 bases at V and 4 bases at J, leaving 4 bases unmatched. This CDR3 spans 13 amino acids. CDR3 coding DNA: TGTGCCAGCATCGACAGGGAGAATCAGCCCCAGCATTTT. Translating it yields CASIDRENQPQHF.

There are many counts of this clonotype. This chain uses TRBV20-1 with TRBJ2-3; TRBD2 is a possible D gene (5 bases). From germline, CDR1 is DFQATT and CDR2 SNEGSKA (reference sequence). The V end lost 6 bases, the J end lost 5 bases, and 24 bases lay between the germline ends. This CDR3 has 16 residues. CDR3 DNA sequence: TGCAGTGCCCCCCTAAGGGCATCGGGGATAGGAGATACGCAGTATTTT. It specifies CSAPLRASGIGDTQYF.

This clonotype was picked up many times. The V gene is TRBV4-1, the J gene TRBJ1-1; D call uncertain. The CDR3 contains 15 residues. CDR1 is MGHRA, CDR2 YSYEKL, per germline. The V and J ends lost 6 bases and 1 base respectively, with 15 bases between them. CDR3 amino acids: CASSPSKNTNTEAFF. In DNA form, the CDR3 reads TGCGCCAGCAGTCCCTCCAAGAATACGAACACTGAAGCTTTCTTT.

Ten or more counts support this clonotype. V is TRBV14 and J is TRBJ2-7; no clear D gene. V lost 6 bases, J lost 4 bases, and 10 bases lay in between. The length of the CDR3 is 12 residues. Germline values: CDR1 SGHDN, CDR2 FVKESK. The CDR3 coding sequence is TGTGCCAGCAGTGGGGTGGTGTACGAGCAGTACTTC. Protein sequence: CASSGVVYEQYF.

This clonotype was recorded many times. The rearrangement links TRBV7-9 to TRBJ1-2, with D possibly TRBD1 on 5 matching bases. The V gene lost 6 bases and the J gene lost 1 base, with 15 bases spanning the gap. Per germline, CDR1 SEHNR and CDR2 FQNEAQ (reference sequence). CDR3 length: 15 amino acids. CDR3 nucleotide sequence: TGTGCCAGCAGGGGCACCGGACAACTTAACTATGGCTACACCTTC. Translation gives CASRGTGQLNYGYTF.

This clonotype was recorded at least ten times. CDR3 coding DNA: TGCAGTGCAGGGCCCAGGGGGAGGACAGAAAAACTGTTTTTT. Translating it yields CSAGPRGRTEKLFF. The chain carries TRBV20-1 and TRBJ1-4, with TRBD1 matching 7 bases. V lost 6 bases to trimming and J lost 8 bases; unmatched junction nucleotides: 12. Germline lookup yields CDR1 DFQATT and CDR2 SNEGSKA (reference sequence). There are 14 residues in the CDR3.

The sample holds many counts of this clonotype. The gene calls are TRBV7-2 and TRBJ1-1; D gene uncertain. V lost 0 bases, J lost 1 base, and 15 bases lay in between. The CDR3 length is 17 residues. Looked up from germline, CDR1 is SGHTA and CDR2 is FQGNSA. For the CDR3, the DNA is TGTGCCAGCAGCTTAGCGACTATCGCGAGTAGGAACACTGAAGCTTTCTTT. This gives the protein CASSLATIASRNTEAFF.

This clonotype was observed at least ten times. This chain joins TRBV7-2 and TRBJ1-5; D is possibly TRBD1 (6 bases). The ends were cut back, 4 bases at V and 5 bases at J, with 15 bases in the middle. Germline CDR1 is SGHTA and CDR2 is FQGNSA. CDR3 size: 15 residues. The CDR3 DNA reads as TGTGCCAGCAGCTCGTCCCGGGACATTCATCAGCCCCAGCATTTT. Amino acids: CASSSSRDIHQPQHF.

At least ten counts were recorded for this clonotype. The V call is TRBV7-2, the J call TRBJ2-3; 8 bases match TRBD2. The J segment lost 6 bases and the V segment lost 1 base, leaving 15 bases of the junction unmatched. Per the germline V gene, CDR1 is SGHTA and CDR2 is FQGNSA. This CDR3 is built from 18 residues. This chain's CDR3 is CASSLVGPSGGGADTQYF. DNA for the CDR3: TGTGCCAGCAGCTTAGTAGGGCCCAGCGGGGGAGGGGCCGATACGCAGTATTTT.

This clonotype was seen repeatedly, ten times or more. This chain uses TRBV19 with TRBJ1-5; tentative D call: TRBD1 (5 bases). Germline V gives CDR1 LNHDA, CDR2 SQIVND (reference sequence). V lost 8 bases, J lost 4 bases, and 12 bases lay in between. CDR3 length: 13 amino acids. The CDR3 loop is CASGVQDNQPQHF. DNA for the CDR3: TGTGCCAGTGGTGTACAGGATAATCAGCCCCAGCATTTT. Together with reference TRBV19 and TRBJ1-5, the CDR3 gives the full variable domain: DGGITQSPKYLFRKEGQNVTLSCEQNLNHDAMYWYRQDPGQGLRLIYYSQIVNDFQKGDIAEGYSVSREKKESFPLTVTSAQKNPTAFYLCASGVQDNQPQHFGDGTRLSIL.

This clonotype was seen many times. This chain uses TRBV5-6 with TRBJ2-7; D is uncertain. The V end was cut by 4 bases, the J end by 0 bases, with 8 bases between. The CDR3 has 13 amino acids. Germline V gene data show CDR1 as SGHDT and CDR2 as YYEEEE. The CDR3 is CASSKQNSYEQYF. The CDR3 DNA is TGTGCCAGCAGCAAACAGAACTCCTACGAGCAGTACTTC.

This clonotype was counted ten times or more. The rearrangement links TRBV4-2 to TRBJ2-1, with TRBD2 matching over 8 bases. The germline V gene has CDR1 LGHNA and CDR2 YNFKEQ. After removal of 0 bases from V and 9 bases from J, the junction contained 10 bases not matched to a gene. This CDR3 is 16 amino acids long. The CDR3 is CASSQDRSGGGSEQFF. For the CDR3, the DNA is TGTGCCAGCAGCCAAGATCGGAGCGGGGGAGGGAGTGAGCAGTTCTTC.

V usage is TRBV5-6 and J usage is TRBJ1-5; D unresolved. V was trimmed by 2 bases and J by 4 bases, leaving 13 bases between them. This CDR3 comprises 15 residues. Germline V gene data show CDR1 as SGHDT and CDR2 as YYEEEE. The CDR3 DNA reads as TGTGCCAGCAGCTTTCTGAGAGGGCGGAATCAGCCCCAGCATTTT. This gives the protein CASSFLRGRNQPQHF.

This clonotype was observed many times. The J gene is TRBJ1-3, the V gene TRBV20-1; no clear D gene. The V gene lost 0 bases and the J gene lost 4 bases, with 13 bases spanning the gap. CDR3 length: 15 amino acids. Per germline, CDR1 DFQATT and CDR2 SNEGSKA (reference sequence). CDR3 protein: CSARDPLNLGNTIYF. The CDR3 DNA reads TGCAGTGCTAGAGATCCTTTAAACCTCGGAAACACCATATATTTT.

This clonotype showed up just a few times. This chain connects TRBV28 to TRBJ1-4; D gene uncertain. Trimming took 7 bases from V and 3 from J, leaving 6 bases between them. The length of the CDR3 is 12 residues. Germline loops: CDR1 MDHEN, CDR2 SYDVKM. The CDR3 coding sequence is TGTGCCAGCATGGCGGCTAATGAAAAACTGTTTTTT. It codes for CASMAANEKLFF.